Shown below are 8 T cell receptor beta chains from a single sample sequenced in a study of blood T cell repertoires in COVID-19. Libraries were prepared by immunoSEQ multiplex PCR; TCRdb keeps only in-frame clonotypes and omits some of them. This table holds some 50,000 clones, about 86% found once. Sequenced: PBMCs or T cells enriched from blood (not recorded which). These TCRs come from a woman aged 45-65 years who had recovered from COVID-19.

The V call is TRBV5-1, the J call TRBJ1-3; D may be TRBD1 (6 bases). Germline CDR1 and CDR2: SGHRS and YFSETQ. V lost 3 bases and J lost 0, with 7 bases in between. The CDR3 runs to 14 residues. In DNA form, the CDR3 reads TGCGCCAGCAGCTCGGACAGCTCTGGAAACACCATATATTTT. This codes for CASSSDSSGNTIYF. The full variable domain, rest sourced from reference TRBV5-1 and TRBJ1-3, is KAGVTQTPRYLIKTRGQQVTLSCSPISGHRSVSWYQQTPGQGLQFLFEYFSETQRNKGNFPGRFSGRQFSNSRSEMNVSTLELGDSALYLCASSSDSSGNTIYFGEGSWLTVV.

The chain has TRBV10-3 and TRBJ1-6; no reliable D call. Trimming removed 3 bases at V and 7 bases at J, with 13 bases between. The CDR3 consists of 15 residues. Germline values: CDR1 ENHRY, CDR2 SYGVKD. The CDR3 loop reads CAISDGDPTNSPLHF. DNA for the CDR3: TGTGCCATCAGTGACGGGGATCCGACGAATTCACCCCTCCACTTT.

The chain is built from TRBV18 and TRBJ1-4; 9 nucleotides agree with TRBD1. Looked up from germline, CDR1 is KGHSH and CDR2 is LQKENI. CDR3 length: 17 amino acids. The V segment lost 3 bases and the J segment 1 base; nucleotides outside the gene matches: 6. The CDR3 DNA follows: TGTGCCAGCTCACCGGGACAGGGCGGAGGAACTAATGAAAAACTGTTTTTT. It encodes CASSPGQGGGTNEKLFF.

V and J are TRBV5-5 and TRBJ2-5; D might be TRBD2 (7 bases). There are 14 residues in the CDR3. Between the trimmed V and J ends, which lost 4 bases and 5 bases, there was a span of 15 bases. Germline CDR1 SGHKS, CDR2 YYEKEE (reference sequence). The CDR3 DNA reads TGTGCCAGCAGCCCCGGGGGGCCCTGGGAGACCCAGTACTTC. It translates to CASSPGGPWETQYF.

The CDR3 region has the DNA TGTGCCAGCAGTTCCGGGACTGGCCGCGGCGGGGAGCTGTTTTTT. Its protein product is CASSSGTGRGGELFF. The chain employs TRBV6-2 or TRBV6-3 and TRBJ2-2; the D gene is possibly TRBD2 (6 bases). The CDR3 contains 15 residues. Germline assignment: CDR1 MNHEY and CDR2 SVGEGT. The germline V and J ends were trimmed by 4 bases and 7 bases, with 16 bases remaining between them.

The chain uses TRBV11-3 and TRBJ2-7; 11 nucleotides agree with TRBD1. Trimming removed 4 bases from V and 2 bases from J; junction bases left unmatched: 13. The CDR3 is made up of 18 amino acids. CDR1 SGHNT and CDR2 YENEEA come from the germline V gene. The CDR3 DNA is TGTGCCAGCAGCTCAATTACGCCAAGGGGACAGGGGGCCTACGAGCAGTACTTC. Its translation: CASSSITPRGQGAYEQYF.

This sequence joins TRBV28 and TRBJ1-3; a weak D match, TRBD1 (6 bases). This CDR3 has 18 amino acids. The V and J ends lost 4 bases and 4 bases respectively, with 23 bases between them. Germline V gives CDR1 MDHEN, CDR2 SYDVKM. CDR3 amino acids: CASSSQPGQSRKGNTIYF. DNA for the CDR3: TGTGCCAGCAGTTCCCAACCGGGACAATCGAGAAAAGGAAACACCATATATTTT. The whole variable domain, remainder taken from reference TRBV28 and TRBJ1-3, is DVKVTQSSRYLVKRTGEKVFLECVQDMDHENMFWYRQDPGLGLRLIYFSYDVKMKEKGDIPEGYSVSREKKERFSLILESASTNQTSMYLCASSSQPGQSRKGNTIYFGEGSWLTVV.

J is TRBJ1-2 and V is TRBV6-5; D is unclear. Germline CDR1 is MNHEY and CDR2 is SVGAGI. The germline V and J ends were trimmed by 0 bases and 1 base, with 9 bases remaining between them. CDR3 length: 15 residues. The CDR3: CASSYSGRVNYGYTF. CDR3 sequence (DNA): TGTGCCAGCAGTTACTCGGGGAGGGTTAACTATGGCTACACCTTC.